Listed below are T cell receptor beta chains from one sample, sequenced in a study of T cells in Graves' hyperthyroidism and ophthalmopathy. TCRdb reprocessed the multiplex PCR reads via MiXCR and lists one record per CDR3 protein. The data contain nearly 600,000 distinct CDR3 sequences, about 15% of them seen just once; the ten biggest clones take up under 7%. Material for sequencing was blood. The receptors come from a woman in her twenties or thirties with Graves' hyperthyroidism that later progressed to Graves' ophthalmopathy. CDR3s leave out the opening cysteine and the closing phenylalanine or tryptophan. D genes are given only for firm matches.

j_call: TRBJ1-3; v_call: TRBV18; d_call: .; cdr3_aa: ASSPSFSQTGNTIY
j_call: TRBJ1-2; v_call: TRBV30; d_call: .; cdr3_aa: AWRRKDGYYGYT
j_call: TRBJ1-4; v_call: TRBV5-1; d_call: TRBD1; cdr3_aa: ASSLNRGQEKLF
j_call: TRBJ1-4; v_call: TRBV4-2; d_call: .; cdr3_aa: ASSQAVGVEKLF
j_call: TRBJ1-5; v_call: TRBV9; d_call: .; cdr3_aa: AMIPWFQPQH
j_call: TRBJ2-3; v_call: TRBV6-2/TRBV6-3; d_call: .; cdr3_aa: ANETRTSTDTQY
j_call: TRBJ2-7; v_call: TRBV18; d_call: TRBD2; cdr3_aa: ASSPSGSTYEQY
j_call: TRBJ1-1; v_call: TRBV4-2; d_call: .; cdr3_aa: ASTTRGITEAF
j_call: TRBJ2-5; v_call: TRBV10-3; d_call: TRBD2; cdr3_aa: AISKRPGTSGQETQY
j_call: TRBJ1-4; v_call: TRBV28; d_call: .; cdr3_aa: ASFGRGPTNEKLF
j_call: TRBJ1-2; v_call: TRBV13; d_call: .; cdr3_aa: ASSSDEDGNAYGYT
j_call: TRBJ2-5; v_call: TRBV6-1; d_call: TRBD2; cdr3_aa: AGGEGETQY
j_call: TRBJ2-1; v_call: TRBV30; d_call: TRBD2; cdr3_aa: AWSLAGALDEQF
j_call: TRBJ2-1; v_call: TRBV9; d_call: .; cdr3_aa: ASSVDGGGEQF
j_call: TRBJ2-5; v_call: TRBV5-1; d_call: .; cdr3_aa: ASSERKGEKTQY
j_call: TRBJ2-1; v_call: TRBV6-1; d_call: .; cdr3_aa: ASSYRADPLRYNEQF
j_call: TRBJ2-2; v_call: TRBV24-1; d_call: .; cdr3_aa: ATSDLGGPGELF
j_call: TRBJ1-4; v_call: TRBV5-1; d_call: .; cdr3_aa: ASSLGPQEKLF
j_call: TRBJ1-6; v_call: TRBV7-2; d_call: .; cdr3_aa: ASSLTTPPQPLH
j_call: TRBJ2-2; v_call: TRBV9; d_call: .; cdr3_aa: ASSSPQEGATGELF
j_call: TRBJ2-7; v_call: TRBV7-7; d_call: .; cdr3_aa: ASSLGAGLEQY
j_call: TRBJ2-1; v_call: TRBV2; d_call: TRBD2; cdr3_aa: ASRGSGQNYNEQF
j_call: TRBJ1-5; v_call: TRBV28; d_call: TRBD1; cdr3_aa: ASSRTGVQPQH
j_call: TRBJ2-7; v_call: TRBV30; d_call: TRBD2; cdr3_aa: AWKGKGLAKDEQY
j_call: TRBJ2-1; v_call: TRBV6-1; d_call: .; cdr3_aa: ASTLGDGNNEQF
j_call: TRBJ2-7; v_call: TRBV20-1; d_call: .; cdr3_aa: SAKGRLPYEQY
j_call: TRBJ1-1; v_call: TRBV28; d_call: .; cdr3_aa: ASSPQTGRGTEAF
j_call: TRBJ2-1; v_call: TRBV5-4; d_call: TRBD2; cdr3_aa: ASSHMASGRGAYNEQF
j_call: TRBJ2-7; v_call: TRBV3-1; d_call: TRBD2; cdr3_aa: ASSQGLAGGPGQY
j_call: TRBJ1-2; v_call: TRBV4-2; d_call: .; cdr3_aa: ASSQDSGTYGYT
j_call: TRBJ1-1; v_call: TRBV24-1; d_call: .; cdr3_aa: ATSDAGTKNTEAF
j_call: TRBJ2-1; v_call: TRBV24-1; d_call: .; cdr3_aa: ATSDPREIYNEQF
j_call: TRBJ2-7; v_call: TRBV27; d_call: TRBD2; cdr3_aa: ASGLLSTGTTYEQY